The 5 T cell receptor beta chains in this list originate from one sample, sequenced in a study of cytomegalovirus exposure and HLA in healthy donors. Repertoires were generated with immunoSEQ multiplex PCR, while TCRdb's copy carries only in-frame clones and drops some. The data show more than 55,000 clones, around nine tenths seen once. Sequences were obtained from PBMCs. The receptors shown here come from a young man in good health and CMV-seronegative.

The chain uses TRBV7-6 and TRBJ2-2, with 7 positions matching TRBD1. The CDR3 loop spans 15 amino acids. The V gene end was trimmed by 5 bases and the J gene end by 0 bases; junction bases not matched to a gene: 3. Germline V lookup: CDR1 SGHVS, CDR2 FNYEAQ. CDR3 sequence reads: CASSKQGPNTGELFF. CDR3 nucleotides: TGTGCCAGCAGCAAACAGGGGCCGAACACCGGGGAGCTGTTTTTT. Full variable domain (remainder filled in from reference TRBV7-6 and TRBJ2-2): GAGVSQSPRYKVTKRGQDVALRCDPISGHVSLYWYRQALGQGPEFLTYFNYEAQQDKSGLPNDRFSAERPEGSISTLTIQRTEQRDSAMYRCASSKQGPNTGELFFGEGSRLTVL.

This clone has just one count. The V and J genes are TRBV19 and TRBJ2-2, with 10 bases lining up with TRBD1. This CDR3 comprises 19 residues. Germline assignment: CDR1 LNHDA and CDR2 SQIVND (reference sequence). The V gene end was trimmed by 9 bases and the J gene end by 5 bases; junction bases not matched to a gene: 21. The CDR3 loop is CASRKIRDRGGEGTGELFF. CDR3 bases: TGTGCCAGCAGGAAAATCCGGGACAGGGGTGGGGAAGGGACCGGGGAGCTGTTTTTT.

CDR3: CASSPTGGASVAYGYTF. In DNA, the CDR3 is TGTGCCAGCAGCCCGACAGGGGGTGCGTCGGTGGCCTATGGCTACACCTTC. The rearrangement links TRBV5-4 to TRBJ1-2, with 9 nucleotides matching TRBD1. The length of the CDR3 is 17 residues. Germline CDR1 SGHNT, CDR2 YYREEE (reference sequence). J gave up 4 bases and V 4 bases, and 14 bases lay outside the gene matches.

This clone was seen more than once but under ten times. The V gene is TRBV14, the J gene TRBJ2-1, with TRBD1 matching 7 bases. V was clipped by 4 bases and J by 8 bases; unmatched bases: 14. CDR3 length: 16 amino acids. Germline CDR1 reads SGHDN; CDR2 reads FVKESK. This CDR3 is CASSRSLGQPRDEQFF. Written as DNA, the CDR3 is TGTGCCAGCAGCCGAAGCCTGGGACAGCCAAGGGATGAGCAGTTCTTC.

The chain is built from TRBV5-1 and TRBJ2-7; D is undetermined. V shed 0 bases and J shed 2 bases, with 9 bases lying between them. This CDR3 comprises 14 residues. Germline CDR1 is SGHRS and CDR2 is YFSETQ. DNA for the CDR3: TGCGCCAGCAGCTTGGCCCGGCAGGCCTACGAGCAGTACTTC. This translates into CASSLARQAYEQYF.